These T cell receptor beta chains were read from a single sample in a study of blood T cell repertoires in COVID-19. The method was immunoSEQ multiplex PCR; TCRdb's version includes in-frame clones alone and lacks a portion of them. The sample lists around 370,000 clones; around nine tenths were seen once. Sequenced: peripheral blood. These receptors came from a woman between 65 and 79 years old with COVID-19, enrolled during active disease. CDR3s include the opening cysteine and the closing phenylalanine or tryptophan. The D gene is left open where the match is weak. The size entry is marked missing in some rows and otherwise reads once, few, many or a size class.

v_call	j_call	d_call	clone_size	cdr3_nt	cdr3_aa
TRBV7-7	TRBJ2-6	NA	NA	TGTGCCAGCAGCCCAGGCGCGCAGGGTCACTCTGGGGCCAACGTCCTGACTTTC	CASSPGAQGHSGANVLTF
TRBV19	TRBJ2-1	NA	NA	TGTGCCAGTAGTATAGGGAAAGGAGGATACAATGAGCAGTTCTTC	CASSIGKGGYNEQFF
TRBV27	TRBJ1-2	TRBD1	once	TGTGCCAGCAGTTCCGGACAGGGGTGGTTGGGCTACACCTTC	CASSSGQGWLGYTF
TRBV7-9	TRBJ1-6	NA	few	TGTGCCAGCAGCTTAGCAGGGAGCAATTCACCCCTCCACTTT	CASSLAGSNSPLHF
TRBV7-2	TRBJ1-1	NA	NA	TGTGCCAGCATGCCCGCGGGTGTGAACACTGAAGCTTTCTTT	CASMPAGVNTEAFF
TRBV2	TRBJ2-3	NA	few	TGTGCCAGCAGTGCTGGGGCCCCACCAGATACGCAGTATTTT	CASSAGAPPDTQYF
TRBV4-3	TRBJ1-3	NA	NA	TGCGCCAGCAGCCTGGACAAGGTTTCTGGAAACACCATATATTTT	CASSLDKVSGNTIYF
TRBV19	TRBJ1-1	NA	NA	TGTGCCAGTAGTATAGAGAGGGCCCTGAACACTGAAGCTTTCTTT	CASSIERALNTEAFF
TRBV6-2/TRBV6-3	TRBJ2-5	TRBD2	NA	TGTGCCAGCAGTTACGGCCGGGTAGCGGGCGTGAGCGAGACCCAGTACTTC	CASSYGRVAGVSETQYF
TRBV7-2	TRBJ1-4	NA	NA	TGTGCCAGCAGCTCACAGGGTATGGGTGAAAAACTGTTTTTT	CASSSQGMGEKLFF
TRBV28	TRBJ2-1	TRBD2	few	TGTGCCAGCAGTGCAACTAGCGGGGGGCCCAATGAGCAGTTCTTC	CASSATSGGPNEQFF
TRBV24-1	TRBJ2-7	NA	few	TGTGCCACCAGTGACCCTCCCTTAGCCGAGCAGTACTTC	CATSDPPLAEQYF
TRBV3-1/TRBV3-2	TRBJ1-2	NA	NA	TGTGCCAGCAGCACCCACAACCTCCGACAGTCTAACTATGGCTACACCTTC	CASSTHNLRQSNYGYTF